Following are 11 T cell receptor beta chains from one sample sequenced in a study of blood T cell dynamics during melanoma immunotherapy. Sequenced by immunoSEQ multiplex PCR; TCRdb stores in-frame clones only, minus some. The sample includes thousands of clones, 88% of them seen just once. As to time point: week 3, after first cycle of checkpoint inhibitor. Sequences were derived from blood, sampled from a patient treated with checkpoint blockade. These receptors all stem from a human donor with melanoma.

This clone is a singleton in its sample. This sequence joins TRBV28 and TRBJ2-7; weak D call: TRBD1 (6 bases). The length of the CDR3 is 14 residues. Trimming took off 5 bases at V and 5 bases at J, with 16 bases between the two ends. Per germline, CDR1 MDHEN and CDR2 SYDVKM. CDR3 loop: CASSPTGTSHEQYF. The CDR3 nucleotides read TGTGCCAGCAGTCCGACAGGAACAAGTCACGAGCAGTACTTC.

CDR3 residues: CASSQDSRTGRVNAFF. In nucleotides, the CDR3 is TGTGCCAGCAGCCAAGACTCACGGACAGGGAGGGTGAATGCTTTCTTT. J is TRBJ1-1 and V is TRBV4-2, with 8 bases aligning to TRBD1. Germline CDR1 LGHNA, CDR2 YNFKEQ. Losses at the gene ends were 0 bases for V and 11 bases for J; bases not matched to a gene: 14. The CDR3 spans 16 residues.

This clone was seen a single time. V is TRBV5-6 and J is TRBJ2-7; D is undetermined. Trimming took off 3 bases at V and 4 bases at J, with 8 bases between the two ends. The CDR3 runs 12 residues. Germline V CDR1 and CDR2: SGHDT, YYEEEE. The CDR3 DNA sequence: TGTGCCAGCAGCTCTAACCTTTACGAGCAGTACTTC. This codes for CASSSNLYEQYF.

There are a few counts of this clone. The chain has TRBV2 and TRBJ1-5; D gene unclear. Germline CDR1 SNHLY, CDR2 FYNNEI. The CDR3 totals 14 residues. V was cut by 4 bases and J by 0 bases, with 7 bases left in between. The DNA of the CDR3 is TGTGCCAGCAGTGCCCTTAATAGCAATCAGCCCCAGCATTTT. Residues: CASSALNSNQPQHF.

J is TRBJ1-5 and V is TRBV27, with a tentative D call TRBD1 (6 bases). Per germline, CDR1 MNHEY and CDR2 SMNVEV (reference sequence). V was shortened by 6 bases and J by 8 bases, with 20 bases between the two germline ends. This CDR3 is built from 15 residues. The CDR3 DNA reads as TGTGCCAGCAGCCTCACAGGGACCCCGGGGGAGCCCCAGCATTTT. The encoded protein is CASSLTGTPGEPQHF.

The chain employs TRBV19 and TRBJ1-2; D is possibly TRBD1 (6 bases). Trimming pared 4 bases from V and 6 bases from J, leaving 15 bases between. This CDR3 spans 14 amino acids. Germline CDR1 LNHDA, CDR2 SQIVND (reference sequence). This CDR3 reads CASSKWGRDHGYTF. Written as DNA, the CDR3 is TGTGCCAGTAGTAAGTGGGGGCGCGACCATGGCTACACCTTC.

The chain uses TRBV2 and TRBJ1-5; D remains unclear. Trimming pared 2 bases from V and 6 bases from J, leaving 8 bases between. The CDR3 loop spans 13 amino acids. Germline CDR1 SNHLY, CDR2 FYNNEI. The CDR3 reads CASSELGSQPQHF. The CDR3 nucleotides read TGTGCCAGCAGTGAATTGGGAAGTCAGCCCCAGCATTTT. The entire variable domain, with the rest obtained from reference TRBV2 and TRBJ1-5, is as follows: EPEVTQTPSHQVTQMGQEVILRCVPISNHLYFYWYRQILGQKVEFLVSFYNNEISEKSEIFDDQFSVERPDGSNFTLKIRSTKLEDSAMYFCASSELGSQPQHFGDGTRLSIL.

CDR3 nucleotides: TGTGCCAGCGCGGGCGGCTACGAGCAGTACTTC. Amino acid sequence: CASAGGYEQYF. The chain joins TRBV7-9 to TRBJ2-5; a weak D match, TRBD2 (5 bases). Judging by the DNA end, TRBJ2-7 fits better; the J call may be wrong. CDR3 length equals 11 residues. In germline, CDR1 is SEHNR, CDR2 FQNEAQ (reference sequence).

The chain joins TRBV10-3 to TRBJ1-1; D is unclear. This CDR3 has 12 amino acids. V dropped 9 bases and J dropped 2 bases, with 10 bases sitting between them. Germline CDR1 reads ENHRY; CDR2 reads SYGVKD. As DNA, the CDR3 is TGTGCCATAGCGACGGAAAACACTGAAGCTTTCTTT. Translated: CAIATENTEAFF.

This chain uses TRBV11-1 with TRBJ2-5, with 8 nucleotides matching TRBD1. CDR1 SGHAT and CDR2 FQDESV come from the germline V gene (reference sequence). The CDR3 spans 17 residues. The V gene end was trimmed by 0 bases and the J gene end by 5 bases; junction bases not matched to a gene: 11. This CDR3 is CASSLARRPRGHETQYF. The CDR3 coding sequence is TGTGCCAGCAGCTTAGCGAGGCGCCCCAGGGGGCACGAGACCCAGTACTTC. The entire variable domain, with the rest obtained from reference TRBV11-1 and TRBJ2-5, is as follows: EAEVAQSPRYKITEKSQAVAFWCDPISGHATLYWYRQILGQGPELLVQFQDESVVDDSQLPKDRFSAERLKGVDSTLKIQPAELGDSAMYLCASSLARRPRGHETQYFGPGTRLLVL.

This chain links TRBV28 with TRBJ1-6; a weak D match, TRBD1 (6 bases). This CDR3 is 15 amino acids long. In germline, CDR1 is MDHEN, CDR2 SYDVKM. Trimming took off 6 bases at V and 10 bases at J, with 19 bases between the two ends. CDR3 region: CASSQTGTRGSPLHF. The CDR3 coding sequence is TGTGCCAGCAGCCAAACAGGGACCCGGGGGTCACCCCTCCACTTT.